These T cell receptor beta chains were read from a single sample in a study of regulatory T cells in long-lasting Graves disease. TCRdb ran MiXCR on the multiplex PCR reads and lists one entry per CDR3 protein. The sample includes 450,000 or so distinct CDR3 sequences, around a fifth of them seen just once. The sequences come from peripheral blood mononuclear cells (PBMCs), collected when the disease was refractory, from a patient treated with antithyroid drugs. These receptors came from a female donor with Graves disease. Both conserved end residues are part of each CDR3. The D gene is left open where the match is weak. Clone size is shown for a subset of rows, as once, few, many or a class of expanded clone.

D: NA; V: TRBV27; J: TRBJ1-4; size: few; CDR3: CASAWAANEKLFF; DNA: TGTGCCAGCGCTTGGGCAGCTAATGAAAAACTGTTTTTT
D: NA; V: TRBV28; J: TRBJ1-5; size: NA; CDR3: CATGDQPQHF; DNA: TGTGCCACCGGGGATCAGCCCCAGCATTTT
D: TRBD1; V: TRBV27; J: TRBJ2-7; size: many; CDR3: CASSLSGTGFSRYEQYF; DNA: TGTGCCAGCAGTTTATCCGGGACAGGGTTCTCTCGATACGAGCAGTACTTC
D: NA; V: TRBV3-1; J: TRBJ2-7; size: many; CDR3: CASSQTRYEQYF; DNA: TGTGCCAGCAGCCAGACGCGATACGAGCAGTACTTC
D: NA; V: TRBV27; J: TRBJ1-4; size: many; CDR3: CASSSSLNRPGFKEKLFF; DNA: TGTGCCAGCAGTTCCTCTTTAAACCGCCCGGGGTTTAAAGAAAAACTGTTTTTT
D: TRBD1; V: TRBV12-3/TRBV12-4; J: TRBJ2-7; size: NA; CDR3: CASSHEGTGSASEQYF; DNA: TGTGCCAGCAGCCATGAGGGGACAGGGAGTGCGAGCGAGCAGTACTTC
D: NA; V: TRBV7-3; J: TRBJ1-5; size: few; CDR3: CASSSGTPNQPQHF; DNA: TGTGCCAGCAGCTCCGGGACACCCAATCAGCCCCAGCATTTT
D: TRBD1; V: TRBV10-3; J: TRBJ2-7; size: few; CDR3: CAISTRDRGPYEQYF; DNA: TGTGCCATCAGTACCCGGGACAGGGGACCGTACGAGCAGTACTTC
D: NA; V: TRBV9; J: TRBJ2-7; size: NA; CDR3: CASSQGGVDLEQYF; DNA: TGTGCCAGCAGCCAAGGAGGGGTAGATCTCGAGCAGTACTTC
D: TRBD1; V: TRBV20-1; J: TRBJ1-4; size: many; CDR3: CSAKDRGGEKLFF; DNA: TGCAGTGCTAAGGACAGGGGAGGTGAAAAACTGTTTTTT